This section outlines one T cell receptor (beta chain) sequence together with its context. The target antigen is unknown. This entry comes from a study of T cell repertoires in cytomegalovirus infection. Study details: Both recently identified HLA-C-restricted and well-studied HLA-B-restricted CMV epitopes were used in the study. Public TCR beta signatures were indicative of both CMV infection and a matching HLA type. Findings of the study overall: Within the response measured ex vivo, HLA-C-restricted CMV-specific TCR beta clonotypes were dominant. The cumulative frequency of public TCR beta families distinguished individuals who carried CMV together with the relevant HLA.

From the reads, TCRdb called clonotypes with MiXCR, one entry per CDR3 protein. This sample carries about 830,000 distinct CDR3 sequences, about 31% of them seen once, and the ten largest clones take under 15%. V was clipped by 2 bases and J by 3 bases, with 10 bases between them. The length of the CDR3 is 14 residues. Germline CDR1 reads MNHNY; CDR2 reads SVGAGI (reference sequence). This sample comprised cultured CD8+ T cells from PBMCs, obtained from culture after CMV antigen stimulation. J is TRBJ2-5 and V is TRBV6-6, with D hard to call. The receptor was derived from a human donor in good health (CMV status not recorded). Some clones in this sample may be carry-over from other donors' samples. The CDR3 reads CASSYNSPEETQYF. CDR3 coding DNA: TGTGCCAGCAGTTACAACAGCCCCGAAGAGACCCAGTACTTC.